This T cell receptor beta chain came from a study of blood T cell repertoires in COVID-19. The wider study: Acute and convalescent COVID-19 samples came from the United States, Italy and Spain. PBMCs, B-cell-depleted T cells, or T cells were the source of the cDNA or gDNA that made up the material.

Authors' data handling: The authors estimated nucleated cell counts from reference gene primer amplification. Libraries were prepared by immunoSEQ multiplex PCR; TCRdb keeps only in-frame clonotypes and omits some of them. Clone size and the V and J calls come from that table; the DNA yielded D and trimming. The table has about 74,000 clones, roughly 87% seen once; the top ten hold 25% to 35%. The V gene end was trimmed by 9 bases and the J gene end by 3 bases; junction bases not matched to a gene: 7. CDR3 size: 13 residues. Germline lookup yields CDR1 LNHDA and CDR2 SQIVND (reference sequence). The V gene is TRBV19, the J gene TRBJ2-5, with 7 bases aligning to TRBD2. Sequencing used peripheral blood. The clonotype comes from a woman older than 75 with active or convalescent COVID-19. The CDR3 region has the DNA TGTGCCAGCACTAGCGAGGGAAAAGAGACCCAGTACTTC. Its protein product is CASTSEGKETQYF. The full variable domain, its missing parts supplied by reference TRBV19 and TRBJ2-5, is DGGITQSPKYLFRKEGQNVTLSCEQNLNHDAMYWYRQDPGQGLRLIYYSQIVNDFQKGDIAEGYSVSREKKESFPLTVTSAQKNPTAFYLCASTSEGKETQYFGPGTRLLVL.